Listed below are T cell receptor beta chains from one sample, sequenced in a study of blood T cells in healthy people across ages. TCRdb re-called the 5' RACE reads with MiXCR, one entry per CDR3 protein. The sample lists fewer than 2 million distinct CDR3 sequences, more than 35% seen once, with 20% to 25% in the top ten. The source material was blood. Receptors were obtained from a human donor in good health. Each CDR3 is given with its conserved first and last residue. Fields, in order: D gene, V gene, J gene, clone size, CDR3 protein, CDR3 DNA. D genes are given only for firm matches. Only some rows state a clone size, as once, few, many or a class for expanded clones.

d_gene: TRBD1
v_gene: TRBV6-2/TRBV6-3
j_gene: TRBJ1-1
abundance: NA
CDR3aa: CASTLSQGYSRAFF
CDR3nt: TGTGCCAGCACATTATCACAGGGGTATTCGCGAGCTTTCTTT

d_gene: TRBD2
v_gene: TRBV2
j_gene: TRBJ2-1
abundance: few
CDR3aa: CASLDGGGRSFYNEQFF
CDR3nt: TGTGCCAGCTTAGACGGCGGGGGGAGATCGTTTTACAATGAGCAGTTCTTC

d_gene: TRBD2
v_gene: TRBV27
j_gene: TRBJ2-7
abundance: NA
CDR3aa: CASTPLAGGSAYEQYF
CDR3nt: TGTGCCAGCACACCCCTAGCGGGGGGCTCTGCCTACGAGCAGTACTTC

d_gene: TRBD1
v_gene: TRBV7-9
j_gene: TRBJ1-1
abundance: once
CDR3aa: CASSARDRWNTEAFF
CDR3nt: TGTGCCAGCAGTGCCCGGGACAGGTGGAACACTGAAGCTTTCTTT

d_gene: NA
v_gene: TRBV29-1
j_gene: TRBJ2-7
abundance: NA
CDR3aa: CSVEGSRGAGSYEQYF
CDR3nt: TGCAGCGTTGAAGGATCTCGGGGGGCCGGATCCTACGAGCAGTACTTC

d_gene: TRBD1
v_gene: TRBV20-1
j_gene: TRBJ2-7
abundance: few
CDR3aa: CSAGTGGPYEQYF
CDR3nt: TGCAGTGCAGGGACAGGGGGTCCCTACGAGCAGTACTTC

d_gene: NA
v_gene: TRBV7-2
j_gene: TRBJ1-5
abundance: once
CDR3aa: CASSLQGLLDQPQHF
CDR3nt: TGTGCCAGCAGCTTACAGGGGCTCCTTGACCAGCCCCAGCATTTT

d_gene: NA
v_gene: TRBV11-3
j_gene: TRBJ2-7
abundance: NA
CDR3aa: CASSVPLGNEQYF
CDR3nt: TGTGCCAGCAGCGTCCCCCTAGGGAACGAACAGTACTTC

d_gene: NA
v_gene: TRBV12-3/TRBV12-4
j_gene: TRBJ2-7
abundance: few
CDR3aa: CASSLFRGTYEQYF
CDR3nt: TGTGCCAGCAGTTTATTCCGGGGTACCTACGAGCAGTACTTC

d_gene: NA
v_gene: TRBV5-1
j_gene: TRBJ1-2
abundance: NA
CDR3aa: CASTTGIDTDGYTF
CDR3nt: TGCGCCAGCACTACAGGAATCGATACGGATGGCTACACCTTC

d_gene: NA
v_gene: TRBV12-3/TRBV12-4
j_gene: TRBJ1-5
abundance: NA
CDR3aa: CASSRVGTPKLYSNQPQHF
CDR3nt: TGTGCCAGCAGTCGGGTCGGGACGCCTAAATTGTATAGCAATCAGCCCCAGCATTTT

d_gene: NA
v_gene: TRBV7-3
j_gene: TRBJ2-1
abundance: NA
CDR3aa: CASSLTITSEQFF
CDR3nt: TGTGCCAGCAGCTTAACGATCACTTCTGAGCAGTTCTTC

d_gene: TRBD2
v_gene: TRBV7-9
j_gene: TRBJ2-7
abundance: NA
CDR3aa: CASSKGLAGGPGSYEQYF
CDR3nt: TGTGCCAGCAGCAAAGGACTAGCGGGGGGGCCGGGTTCCTACGAGCAGTACTTC

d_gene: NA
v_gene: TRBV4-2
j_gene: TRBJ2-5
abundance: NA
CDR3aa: CASSQYGTSETQYF
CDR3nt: TGTGCCAGCAGCCAATACGGGACATCAGAGACCCAGTACTTC

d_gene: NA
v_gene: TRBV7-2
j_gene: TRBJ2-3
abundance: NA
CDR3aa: CASSLSDLRQYF
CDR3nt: TGTGCCAGCAGCTTATCGGATCTTAGGCAGTATTTT

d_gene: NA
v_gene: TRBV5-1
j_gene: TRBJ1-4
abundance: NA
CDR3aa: CASSFLGGNEKLFF
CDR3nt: TGCGCCAGCAGCTTTTTAGGCGGTAATGAAAAACTGTTTTTT

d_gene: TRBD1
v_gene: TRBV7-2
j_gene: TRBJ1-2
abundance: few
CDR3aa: CASSLGLGQSYGYTF
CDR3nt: TGTGCCAGCAGCTTAGGACTGGGACAGAGCTATGGCTACACCTTC

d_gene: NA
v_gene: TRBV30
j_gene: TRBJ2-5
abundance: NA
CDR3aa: CAWSARRASETQYF
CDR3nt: TGTGCCTGGAGTGCACGAAGAGCGTCAGAGACCCAGTACTTC

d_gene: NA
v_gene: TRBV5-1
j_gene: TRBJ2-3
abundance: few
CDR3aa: CASTHGGLAPTTDTQYF
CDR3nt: TGCGCCAGCACCCACGGGGGTCTAGCGCCCACCACAGATACGCAGTATTTT

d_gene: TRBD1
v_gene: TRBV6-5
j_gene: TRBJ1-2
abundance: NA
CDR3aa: CAGSYPGTGSYTF
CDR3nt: TGTGCCGGCAGTTACCCCGGGACAGGGAGCTACACCTTC

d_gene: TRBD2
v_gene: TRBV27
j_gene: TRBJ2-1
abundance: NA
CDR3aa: CASRLAGKSNEQFF
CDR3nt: TGTGCCAGCAGATTAGCGGGGAAATCCAATGAGCAGTTCTTC

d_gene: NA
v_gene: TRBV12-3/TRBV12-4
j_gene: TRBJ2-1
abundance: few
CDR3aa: CASGLNRRSSYNEQFF
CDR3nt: TGTGCCAGCGGGTTGAATCGGCGGAGCTCCTACAATGAGCAGTTCTTC

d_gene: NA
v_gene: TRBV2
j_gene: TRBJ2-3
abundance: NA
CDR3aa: CASSGLETGTDTQYF
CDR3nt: TGTGCCAGCAGTGGCCTGGAGACGGGCACAGATACGCAGTATTTT

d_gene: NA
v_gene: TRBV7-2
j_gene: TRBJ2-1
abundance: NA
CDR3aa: CASRGPAEETQFF
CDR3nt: TGTGCCAGCAGAGGACCGGCCGAAGAGACCCAGTTCTTC

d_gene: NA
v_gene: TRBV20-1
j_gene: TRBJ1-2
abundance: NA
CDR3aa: CSARDALGEVPYGYTF
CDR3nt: TGCAGTGCTAGAGACGCGCTGGGGGAGGTACCCTATGGCTACACCTTC

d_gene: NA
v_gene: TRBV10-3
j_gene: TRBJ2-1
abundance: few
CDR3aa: CAISGVVGVEQFF
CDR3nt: TGTGCCATCAGCGGAGTAGTTGGGGTTGAGCAGTTCTTC